Here is one T cell receptor (beta chain) with its context. What it binds is not known. TCRdb fed the RT-PCR reads into MiXCR, producing one record per CDR3 protein. The sample has 750,000 to 850,000 distinct CDR3 sequences; 15% to 20% are singletons. The record originates from a study of response to subunit inactivated influenza vaccine. The study's findings and limits: The authors suggested that every seasonal influenza vaccination recruits few new T cells.

The CDR3 is 13 residues long. Germline values: CDR1 SGHTA, CDR2 FQGNSA. V was pared by 7 bases and J by 4 bases, with 10 bases between. The receptor comes from a man aged 45-65 years who received an inactivated influenza vaccine. The sequencing used PBMCs from blood, collected around 5 days after vaccination. V gene TRBV7-2 combines with J gene TRBJ2-2; D is possibly TRBD1 (5 bases). This CDR3 reads CASKGARTGELFF. The CDR3 nucleotides are TGTGCCAGCAAAGGGGCGCGCACCGGGGAGCTGTTTTTT.